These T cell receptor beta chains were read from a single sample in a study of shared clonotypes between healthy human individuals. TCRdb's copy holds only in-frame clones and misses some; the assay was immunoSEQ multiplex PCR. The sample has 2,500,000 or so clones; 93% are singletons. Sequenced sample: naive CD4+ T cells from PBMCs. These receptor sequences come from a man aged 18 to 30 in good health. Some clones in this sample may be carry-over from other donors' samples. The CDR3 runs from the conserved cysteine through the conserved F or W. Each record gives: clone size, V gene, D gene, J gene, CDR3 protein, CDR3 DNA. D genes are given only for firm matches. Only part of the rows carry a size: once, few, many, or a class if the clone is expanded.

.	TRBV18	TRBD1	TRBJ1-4	CASSPQGQANEKLFF	TGTGCCAGCTCACCTCAGGGACAGGCTAATGAAAAACTGTTTTTT
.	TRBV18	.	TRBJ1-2	CASSPNAVSSGYTF	TGTGCCAGCTCACCAAACGCGGTGTCGAGTGGCTACACCTTC
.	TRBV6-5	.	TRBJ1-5	CASSYSNSPGQPQHF	TGTGCCAGCAGTTACTCGAACTCCCCCGGTCAGCCCCAGCATTTT
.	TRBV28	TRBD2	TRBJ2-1	CASSSAAGGLNEQFF	TGTGCCAGCAGCTCGGCAGCGGGAGGTTTGAATGAGCAGTTCTTC
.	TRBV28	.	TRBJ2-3	CASGGEGTDTQYF	TGTGCTTCAGGGGGGGAGGGCACAGATACGCAGTATTTT
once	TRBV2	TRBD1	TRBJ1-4	CASKDRSTNEKLFF	TGTGCCAGCAAGGACAGGTCAACTAATGAAAAACTGTTTTTT
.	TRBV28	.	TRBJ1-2	CASSTTVVYTF	TGTGCCAGCAGTACGACAGTGGTCTACACCTTC
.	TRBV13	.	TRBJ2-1	CASSFSYNEQFF	TGTGCCAGCAGCTTCTCTTACAATGAGCAGTTCTTC
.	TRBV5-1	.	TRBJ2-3	CASSVPLTGAPDTQYF	TGCGCCAGCAGCGTACCCCTTACGGGAGCTCCAGATACGCAGTATTTT
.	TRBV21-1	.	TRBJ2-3	CASSRPSGQGINTQYF	TGTGCCAGCTCGCGACCTTCGGGACAGGGGATAAATACGCAGTATTTT
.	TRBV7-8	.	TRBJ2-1	CASSLQIQDNEQFF	TGTGCCAGCAGCCTGCAGATCCAGGACAATGAGCAGTTCTTC
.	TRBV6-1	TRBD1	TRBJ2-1	CASSDFSGTGARGQFF	TGTGCCAGCAGTGACTTTTCCGGGACAGGGGCGAGAGGGCAGTTCTTC
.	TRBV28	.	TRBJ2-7	CASSFPGGGYEQYF	TGTGCCAGCAGTTTCCCCGGAGGGGGCTACGAGCAGTACTTC
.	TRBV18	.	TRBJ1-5	CASSPGAGQPQHF	TGTGCCAGCTCACCCGGGGCAGGGCAGCCCCAGCATTTT
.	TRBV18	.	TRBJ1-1	CASSPGGIEAFF	TGTGCCAGCTCACCCGGAGGGATTGAAGCTTTCTTT
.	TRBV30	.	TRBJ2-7	CAWSGFLRQGAYEQYF	TGTGCCTGGAGTGGTTTTCTTAGGCAGGGTGCCTACGAGCAGTACTTC
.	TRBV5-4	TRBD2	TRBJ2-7	CASREGLAGGAYEQYF	TGTGCCAGCAGGGAAGGACTAGCGGGAGGGGCCTACGAGCAGTACTTC
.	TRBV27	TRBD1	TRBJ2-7	CASSLRRGQEVYEQYF	TGTGCCAGCAGTTTAAGAAGGGGACAGGAGGTTTACGAGCAGTACTTC
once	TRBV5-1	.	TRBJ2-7	CASSPALLGPYEQCF	TGCGCCAGCAGCCCGGCCCTGCTGGGGCCCTACGAGCAGTGCTTC
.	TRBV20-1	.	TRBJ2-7	CSGSGSYEQYF	TGCTCGGGGAGCGGGTCCTACGAGCAGTACTTC
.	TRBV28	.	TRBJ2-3	CASSSRRDTQYF	TGTGCCAGCAGTTCTCGGAGGGATACGCAGTATTTT